One and the same sample provided the 8 T cell receptor beta chains below, sequenced in a study of blood T cell repertoires in COVID-19. Sequencing was performed with immunoSEQ multiplex PCR; in TCRdb, only in-frame clones are kept and a portion is missing. The sample lists a few hundred thousand clones; 80% were seen once. Sample: peripheral blood. These receptor sequences come from a human donor in a cohort sampled during active COVID-19.

The V call is TRBV24-1, the J call TRBJ2-1, with a tentative D call TRBD1 (6 bases). This CDR3 is 15 amino acids long. Germline V gives CDR1 KGHDR, CDR2 SFDVKD. V shed 3 bases and J shed 3 bases, with 11 bases lying between them. CDR3 sequence (DNA): TGTGCCACCAGTGATGGGGGCGGTTTCTACAATGAGCAGTTCTTC. Translated: CATSDGGGFYNEQFF.

This clone showed up just once. The chain employs TRBV3-1 (or the pseudogene TRBV3-2) and TRBJ2-5, with 7 positions matching TRBD2. The ends lost 1 base at V and 4 bases at J; junction bases unmatched: 3. CDR1 and CDR2 from the germline V gene are LGHDT and YNNKEL (reference sequence). CDR3 size: 14 residues. The CDR3, as DNA: TGTGCCAGCAGCCAAGCGGGGGGAGGAGAGACCCAGTACTTC. This translates into CASSQAGGGETQYF.

The chain carries TRBV19 and TRBJ1-1; 7 nucleotides match TRBD1. Trimming took 2 bases from V and 7 from J; bases not matched to a gene: 7. Germline V gene sequence: CDR1 LNHDA, CDR2 SQIVND (reference sequence). This CDR3 has 14 amino acids. As DNA, the CDR3 is TGTGCCAGTAGTATACAGGGGGTCCCGGGTGAAGCTTTCTTT. It translates to CASSIQGVPGEAFF.

This clone was seen more than once but under ten times. At one end, the junction sequence differs from germline, possibly due to a read error. For the CDR3, the DNA is TGTGCCAGCAGCTCATCCTCCGGGACAGGGTGTTCCTTC. It yields the protein CASSSSSGTGCSF. The chain is built from TRBV7-3 and TRBJ2-7, with 9 bases fitting TRBD1. Germline V gene sequence: CDR1 SGHTA, CDR2 FQGTGA. This CDR3 spans 13 amino acids.

This chain joins TRBV7-9 and TRBJ1-4; D is undetermined. The germline V and J ends were trimmed by 5 bases and 11 bases, with 18 bases remaining between them. The germline V gene has CDR1 SEHNR and CDR2 FQNEAQ (reference sequence). The length of the CDR3 is 14 residues. The CDR3 nucleotides are TGTGCCAGCAGCCTACCGACGGAACGCGGGAAACTGTTTTTT. Encoded protein: CASSLPTERGKLFF.

CDR3 nucleotide sequence: TGTGCCACCAGTGACGGTACCTACGAGCAGTACTTC. Protein product: CATSDGTYEQYF. The rearrangement links TRBV24-1 to TRBJ2-7; D unclear. The CDR3 contains 12 residues. The V end lost 4 bases, the J end lost 2 bases, and 5 bases lay between the germline ends. Germline V gene data show CDR1 as KGHDR and CDR2 as SFDVKD.

This sequence joins TRBV7-9 and TRBJ2-4, with TRBD2 matching over 7 bases. CDR1 and CDR2 (germline): SEHNR, FQNEAQ (reference sequence). J lost 0 bases, V lost 0 bases, and 2 bases had no gene match. CDR3 length equals 16 residues. The CDR3 nucleotides are TGTGCCAGCAGCTTAGCAGCGGGGTTAGCCAAAAACATTCAGTACTTC. Translation: CASSLAAGLAKNIQYF.

The chain couples TRBV5-1 to TRBJ2-5, with a weak D call TRBD2 (5 bases). V lost 3 bases to trimming and J lost 5 bases, with 20 bases between them. Germline V gene lookup returns CDR1 SGHRS and CDR2 YFSETQ. CDR3 length equals 16 residues. The CDR3 sequence: CASSSQPSGGGETQYF. The DNA for the CDR3 is TGCGCCAGCAGCTCCCAACCTAGTGGAGGCGGGGAGACCCAGTACTTC. The full variable domain, rest sourced from reference TRBV5-1 and TRBJ2-5, is KAGVTQTPRYLIKTRGQQVTLSCSPISGHRSVSWYQQTPGQGLQFLFEYFSETQRNKGNFPGRFSGRQFSNSRSEMNVSTLELGDSALYLCASSSQPSGGGETQYFGPGTRLLVL.